This T cell receptor beta chain stems from a study of CD8 T cells in ankylosing spondylitis. Whole-study findings and limits: It was reported that disease-linked clones were significantly enriched in matched ankylosing spondylitis synovial fluid. A subset of motif variants has previously been described in the synovial fluid and blood of reactive arthritis. Characteristic, it appeared, of ankylosing spondylitis blood was a TCR beta motif of roughly eight highly homologous variants. Disease-linked clones proved CD8+ and comparatively uncommon in peripheral blood.

The V gene end was trimmed by 7 bases and the J gene end by 6 bases; junction bases not matched to a gene: 6. CDR3 length: 12 amino acids. Germline V lookup: CDR1 SQVTM, CDR2 ANQGSEA. This clonotype occurred many times. Antigen unknown. TCRdb called the 5' RACE reads again in MiXCR, with one record for every CDR3 protein. The sample has under 250,000 distinct CDR3 sequences, approximately 11% seen once. Material: blood, either unsorted or a sorted T cell fraction (not recorded which). The chain has TRBV29-1 and TRBJ2-1; 7 nucleotides agree with TRBD2. The sequence derives from a male donor with ankylosing spondylitis or in good health (not recorded which). This CDR3 reads CSARREGNEQFF. In nucleotides, the CDR3 is TGCAGCGCACGCAGGGAGGGCAATGAGCAGTTCTTC.